The 20 T cell receptor beta chains below were found in one sample sequenced in a study of T cells in Graves' hyperthyroidism and ophthalmopathy. Amplification targeted TCR beta CDR3 regions from RNA transcripts. The HTBI primer set was used in a first-round RT-PCR of the TCR CDR3. TCRdb recomputed calls from the multiplex PCR reads with MiXCR, one row per CDR3 protein. The sample has approximately 700,000 distinct CDR3 sequences; 16% are singletons. What was sequenced was blood. The receptors come from a man between 18 and 29 years old with Graves' hyperthyroidism.

The V gene is TRBV7-9, the J gene TRBJ2-5; tentatively, D is TRBD1 or TRBD2 (5 bases each). The CDR3 has 14 residues. Between the trimmed V and J ends, which lost 2 bases and 3 bases, there was a span of 10 bases. CDR1 and CDR2 from the germline V gene are SEHNR and FQNEAQ (reference sequence). CDR3 coding DNA: TGTGCCAGCAGCTTACAGAGGGGAGAAGAGACCCAGTACTTC. Translation gives CASSLQRGEETQYF.

This clonotype was seen ten or more times. This chain joins TRBV12-3 or TRBV12-4 and TRBJ2-5; 8 nucleotides match TRBD2. Trimming cost V 3 bases and J 4 bases; bases outside gene matches: 10. The CDR3 totals 16 residues. The CDR3 DNA follows: TGTGCCAGCAGTTTGGGTCTGCGGGAGGTCAGAGAGACCCAGTACTTC. It encodes CASSLGLREVRETQYF.

This clonotype was found many times. The genes are TRBV28 and TRBJ2-6; D is undetermined. The CDR3 runs 16 residues. Looked up from germline, CDR1 is MDHEN and CDR2 is SYDVKM. Trimming removed 5 bases at V and 4 bases at J, with 15 bases between. The CDR3 DNA reads as TGTGCCAGCAGTCCCCATTCGTTAAGCGGGGCCAACGTCCTGACTTTC. Amino acid sequence: CASSPHSLSGANVLTF.

Comments on this clonotype: A much larger clone is a single base away; this may be a read error. The V and J genes are TRBV28 and TRBJ2-7; 9 bases fit TRBD1. Germline V gives CDR1 MDHEN, CDR2 SYDVKM. CDR3 length: 16 amino acids. This CDR3 is CASSGGPGQGSYVQYF. In DNA form, the CDR3 reads TGTGCCAGCAGTGGGGGGCCGGGACAGGGCTCCTACGTGCAGTACTTC.

The genes are TRBV12-3 or TRBV12-4 and TRBJ2-3; D is perhaps TRBD2 (6 bases). There are 14 residues in the CDR3. V lost 7 bases to trimming and J lost 5 bases, with 16 bases between them. As DNA, the CDR3 is TGTGCCAGCACCTTGGGGCGGACTATAGATACGCAGTATTTT. Translated: CASTLGRTIDTQYF.

This clonotype was seen ten or more times. Written as DNA, the CDR3 is TGTGCCAGCAGCTTATCACCGGACCGCTACGAGCAGTACTTC. This sequence encodes CASSLSPDRYEQYF. The chain employs TRBV7-9 and TRBJ2-7; D remains ambiguous. The germline V gene encodes CDR1 SEHNR and CDR2 FQNEAQ (reference sequence). Trimming left V 2 bases short and J 3 bases short, with 11 bases between. CDR3 length equals 14 residues.

Many counts were recorded for this clonotype. The CDR3 loop reads CATGGGGTDTQYF. The CDR3 nucleotides are TGTGCCACCGGGGGAGGGGGGACAGATACGCAGTATTTT. The J gene is TRBJ2-3, the V gene TRBV12-3 or TRBV12-4; possible D gene TRBD2, 7 bases. Trimming pared 10 bases from V and 3 bases from J, leaving 14 bases between. This CDR3 has 13 residues.

The chain has TRBV30 and TRBJ2-1; D might be TRBD1 or TRBD2, each matching 5 bases. Per germline, CDR1 GTSNPN and CDR2 SVGIG (reference sequence). This CDR3 comprises 13 residues. Trimming took 2 bases from V and 8 from J, leaving 13 bases between them. CDR3 coding DNA: TGTGCCTGGAGTCTCGGGACCTGGGATGAGCAGTTCTTC. It codes for CAWSLGTWDEQFF.

This clonotype was observed once. The gene calls are TRBV29-1 and TRBJ1-2, with 8 bases aligning to TRBD1. This CDR3 has 13 residues. CDR1 and CDR2 (germline): SQVTM, ANQGSEA. Germline trimming cut 2 bases from V and 5 bases from J; bases unmatched to any gene: 4. CDR3 in DNA: TGCAGCGTTGAACCTGACAGGGGTTATGGCTACACCTTC. Its translation is CSVEPDRGYGYTF. The variable domain in full, completed from reference TRBV29-1 and TRBJ1-2, reads SAVISQKPSRDICQRGTSLTIQCQVDSQVTMMFWYRQQPGQSLTLIATANQGSEATYESGFVIDKFPISRPNLTFSTLTVSNMSPEDSSIYLCSVEPDRGYGYTFGSGTRLTVV.

V usage is TRBV12-3 or TRBV12-4 and J usage is TRBJ2-5, with D unresolved. V was pared by 5 bases and J by 5 bases, with 12 bases between. The CDR3 consists of 13 residues. The CDR3 sequence: CASSEPGWETQYF. CDR3 nucleotide sequence: TGTGCCAGCAGTGAGCCTGGTTGGGAGACCCAGTACTTC.

The chain recombines TRBV7-2 with TRBJ1-3, with D perhaps matching TRBD1 (5 bases). This CDR3 has 16 amino acids. Trimming removed 7 bases from V and 3 bases from J, with 19 bases in between. Germline V gene lookup returns CDR1 SGHTA and CDR2 FQGNSA. CDR3 in amino acids: CASTPDRPLSGNTIYF. The CDR3 DNA follows: TGTGCCAGCACCCCAGACAGACCGTTGAGTGGAAACACCATATATTTT.

The chain uses TRBV6-2 or TRBV6-3 and TRBJ1-1; a weak D match, TRBD1 (5 bases). V lost 8 bases and J lost 6, with 7 bases in between. CDR1 is MNHEY, CDR2 SVGEGT, per germline. The CDR3 has 10 residues. In DNA, the CDR3 is TGTGCCAGCGGGGCAGCTGAAGCTTTCTTT. Protein product: CASGAAEAFF.

Ten or more counts support this clonotype. This rearrangement joins TRBV27 to TRBJ1-5; D is unclear. CDR1 and CDR2 (germline): MNHEY, SMNVEV (reference sequence). Trimming removed 3 bases from V and 0 bases from J, with 21 bases in between. This CDR3 comprises 19 residues. Here the CDR3 reads CASSFGPGISRHSNQPQHF. CDR3 coding DNA: TGTGCCAGCAGTTTTGGGCCGGGTATATCACGGCATAGCAATCAGCCCCAGCATTTT.

At least ten counts were recorded for this clonotype. The chain is built from TRBV12-3 or TRBV12-4 and TRBJ2-1; 11 bases map to TRBD2. The CDR3 loop spans 16 amino acids. V shed 4 bases and J 5 bases; nucleotides not matched to a gene: 7. CDR3: CASSSTSGSVDNEQFF. CDR3 DNA sequence: TGTGCCAGCAGTTCTACTAGCGGGAGCGTCGACAATGAGCAGTTCTTC.

This chain links TRBV30 with TRBJ2-7; TRBD1 aligns across 8 bases. The CDR3 has 14 residues. Germline V gene lookup returns CDR1 GTSNPN and CDR2 SVGIG (reference sequence). The trim removed 5 bases at V and 4 bases at J, leaving 10 bases unmatched. CDR3 sequence: CAWSTGTGVYEQYF. CDR3 DNA: TGTGCCTGGTCTACCGGGACAGGAGTATACGAGCAGTACTTC.

This clonotype was picked up many times. This chain's CDR3 is CASSSPRGQLHTQYF. The CDR3 DNA follows: TGTGCCAGCAGTTCCCCAAGGGGCCAGCTACATACGCAGTATTTT. The rearrangement links TRBV12-3 or TRBV12-4 to TRBJ2-3; D possibly corresponds to TRBD1 (5 bases). The V and J ends lost 4 bases and 7 bases respectively, with 18 bases between them. The CDR3 runs 15 residues.

The chain employs TRBV12-3 or TRBV12-4 and TRBJ2-1, with 9 bases matching TRBD1. This CDR3 is built from 15 residues. J gave up 7 bases and V 5 bases, and 9 bases lay outside the gene matches. The DNA for the CDR3 is TGTGCCAGCAGTCTGGACAGGGGAACCCTTAATGAGCAGTTCTTC. Its protein is CASSLDRGTLNEQFF.

This rearrangement joins TRBV6-1 to TRBJ1-1; D gene ambiguous. The CDR3 has 14 amino acids. Germline V gene lookup returns CDR1 MNHNS and CDR2 SASEGT. V was pared by 6 bases and J by 5 bases, with 16 bases between. The DNA for the CDR3 is TGTGCCAGCAGAATGAACTGGGCGGGAACTGAAGCTTTCTTT. Amino acids: CASRMNWAGTEAFF.

V is TRBV28 and J is TRBJ1-2; D may be TRBD1 (5 bases). The germline V gene has CDR1 MDHEN and CDR2 SYDVKM. There are 15 residues in the CDR3. V was pared by 3 bases and J by 4 bases, with 15 bases between. DNA of the CDR3: TGTGCCAGCAGTTTGCCCTTGGCAGGGTTCTATGGCTACACCTTC. Protein product: CASSLPLAGFYGYTF.

This clonotype was counted ten times or more. The rearrangement uses TRBV5-1 and TRBJ1-1; D is unclear. CDR3 length: 13 residues. V lost 1 base to trimming and J lost 2 bases, with 6 bases between them. Germline CDR1 SGHRS, CDR2 YFSETQ. This CDR3 is CASSLNVNTEAFF. DNA for the CDR3: TGCGCCAGCAGCTTGAACGTAAACACTGAAGCTTTCTTT. Full variable domain (missing parts from reference TRBV5-1 and TRBJ1-1): KAGVTQTPRYLIKTRGQQVTLSCSPISGHRSVSWYQQTPGQGLQFLFEYFSETQRNKGNFPGRFSGRQFSNSRSEMNVSTLELGDSALYLCASSLNVNTEAFFGQGTRLTVV.